This passage covers 8 T cell receptor beta chains from one sample sequenced in a study of T cells in localized non-small cell lung cancer. The method was immunoSEQ multiplex PCR; TCRdb's version includes in-frame clones alone and lacks a portion of them. The sample records 20,000 to 30,000 clones, 84% being singletons. The material sequenced was PBMCs, taken before any cancer treatment. These receptors all stem from a man aged 40 to 75 with stage II lung adenocarcinoma.

This clone was counted once. The chain couples TRBV5-1 to TRBJ2-1; TRBD1 agrees at 9 bases. The V gene's germline CDR1 is SGHRS and CDR2 YFSETQ. V lost 4 bases, J lost 7 bases, and 9 bases stayed unmatched. This CDR3 is 15 amino acids long. CDR3 DNA: TGCGCCAGCAGCGATTCCGGGACAGGGATTAATGAGCAGTTCTTC. This encodes CASSDSGTGINEQFF.

V and J are TRBV7-9 and TRBJ2-3; tentatively, D is TRBD1 (7 bases). The germline V and J ends were trimmed by 5 bases and 2 bases, with 14 bases remaining between them. From germline, CDR1 is SEHNR and CDR2 FQNEAQ (reference sequence). CDR3 length: 15 residues. CDR3 in DNA: TGTGCCAGCAGCCGCGGGGACAGCCCCACAGATACGCAGTATTTT. It translates to CASSRGDSPTDTQYF.

The gene calls are TRBV16 and TRBJ1-1; D unresolved. CDR1 is KGHSY, CDR2 FQNENV, per germline. Trimming cost V 3 bases and J 7 bases, with 9 bases left between them. The length of the CDR3 is 12 residues. The CDR3, as DNA: TGTGCCAGCAGCCAGTATTTCCTTGAAGCTTTCTTT. This codes for CASSQYFLEAFF.

Only one count was recorded for this clone. This chain links TRBV6-6 with TRBJ1-2, with unresolved D. The V gene's germline CDR1 is MNHNY and CDR2 SVGAGI (reference sequence). With 4 bases removed from V and 4 bases from J, the gap between germline ends came to 19 bases. The CDR3 sequence is 16 residues long. The CDR3 sequence: CASSLSGPEDGYGYTF. CDR3 nucleotides: TGTGCCAGCAGTTTGTCGGGCCCTGAGGATGGCTATGGCTACACCTTC.

This chain uses TRBV11-3 with TRBJ2-1; TRBD2 is a possible D gene (6 bases). Germline V gene sequence: CDR1 SGHNT, CDR2 YENEEA. The CDR3 sequence is 14 residues long. V was shortened by 4 bases and J by 10 bases, with 17 bases between the two germline ends. For the CDR3, the DNA is TGTGCCAGCAGCTCAAAGGGACTCCGTCACGAGCAGTTCTTC. Amino acids: CASSSKGLRHEQFF.

The rearrangement joins TRBV13 to TRBJ2-2, with D unclear. CDR1 is PRHDT and CDR2 is FYEKMQ in the germline V gene (reference sequence). With 3 bases removed from V and 5 bases from J, the gap between germline ends came to 7 bases. The CDR3 runs 13 residues. The CDR3 region is CASSFPATGELFF. DNA for the CDR3: TGTGCCAGCAGCTTCCCAGCGACCGGGGAGCTGTTTTTT. Together with reference TRBV13 and TRBJ2-2, the CDR3 gives the full variable domain: AAGVIQSPRHLIKEKRETATLKCYPIPRHDTVYWYQQGPGQDPQFLISFYEKMQSDKGSIPDRFSAQQFSDYHSELNMSSLELGDSALYFCASSFPATGELFFGEGSRLTVL.

The V and J genes are TRBV2 and TRBJ1-5, with 8 bases aligning to TRBD1. With 5 bases clipped from V and 6 bases from J, the junction kept 6 bases outside the gene matches. Germline V lookup: CDR1 SNHLY, CDR2 FYNNEI. The CDR3 length is 14 residues. In nucleotides, the CDR3 is TGTGCCAGCAGTACAGGGGGATTGGGTCAGCCCCAGCATTTT. It translates to CASSTGGLGQPQHF.

The chain couples TRBV29-1 to TRBJ1-2; D is uncertain. This CDR3 contains 12 residues. Between the trimmed V and J ends, which lost 8 bases and 4 bases, there was a span of 14 bases. Germline V lookup: CDR1 SQVTM, CDR2 ANQGSEA. The CDR3 region has the DNA TGCAGCTGCCCGGTACAGTCCTATGGCTACACCTTC. Amino acid sequence: CSCPVQSYGYTF.